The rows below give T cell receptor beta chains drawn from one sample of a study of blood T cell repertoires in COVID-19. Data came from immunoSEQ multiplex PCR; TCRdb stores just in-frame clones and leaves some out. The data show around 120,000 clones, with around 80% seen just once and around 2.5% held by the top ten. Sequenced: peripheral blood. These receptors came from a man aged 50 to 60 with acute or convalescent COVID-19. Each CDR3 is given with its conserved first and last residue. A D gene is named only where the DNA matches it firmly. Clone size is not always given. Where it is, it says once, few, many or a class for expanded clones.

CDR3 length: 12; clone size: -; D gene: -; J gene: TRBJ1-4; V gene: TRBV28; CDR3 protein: CASTGGNEKLFF; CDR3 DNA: TGTGCCAGCACAGGTGGGAATGAAAAACTGTTTTTT
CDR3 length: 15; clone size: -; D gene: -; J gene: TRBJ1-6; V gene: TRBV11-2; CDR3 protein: CASSFGLSYNSPLHF; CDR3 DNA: TGTGCCAGCAGCTTTGGCTTATCCTATAATTCACCCCTCCACTTT
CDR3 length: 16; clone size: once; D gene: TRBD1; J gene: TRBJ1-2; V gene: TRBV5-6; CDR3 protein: CASSFAGQGNTYGYTF; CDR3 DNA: TGTGCCAGCAGCTTCGCGGGACAGGGGAATACCTATGGCTACACCTTC
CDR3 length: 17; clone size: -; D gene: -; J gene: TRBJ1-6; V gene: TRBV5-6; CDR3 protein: CASSLTEGALYNSPLHF; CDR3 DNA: TGTGCCAGCAGTTTGACCGAGGGAGCTCTCTATAATTCACCCCTCCACTTT
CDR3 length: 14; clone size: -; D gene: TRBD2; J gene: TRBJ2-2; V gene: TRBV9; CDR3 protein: CASSERGPVGELFF; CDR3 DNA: TGTGCCAGCAGCGAGCGGGGCCCTGTCGGGGAGCTGTTTTTT
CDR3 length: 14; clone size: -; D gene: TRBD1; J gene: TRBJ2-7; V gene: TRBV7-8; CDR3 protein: CASSPQTGAYEQYF; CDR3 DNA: TGTGCCAGCAGCCCGCAGACAGGGGCCTACGAGCAGTACTTC
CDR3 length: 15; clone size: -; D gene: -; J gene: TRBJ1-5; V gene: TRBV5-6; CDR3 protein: CASSKGRVDHQPQHF; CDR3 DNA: TGTGCCAGCAGCAAGGGCAGGGTGGATCATCAGCCCCAGCATTTT
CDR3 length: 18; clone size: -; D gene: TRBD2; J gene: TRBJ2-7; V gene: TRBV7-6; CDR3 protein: CASSLGGFSGGSSYEQYF; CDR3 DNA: TGTGCCAGCAGCTTAGGGGGATTTAGCGGGGGGAGCTCCTACGAGCAGTACTTC
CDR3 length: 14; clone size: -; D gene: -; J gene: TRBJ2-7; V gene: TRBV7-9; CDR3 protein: CASSLVGEDYEQYF; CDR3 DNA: TGTGCCAGCAGCTTAGTCGGCGAGGATTACGAGCAGTACTTC
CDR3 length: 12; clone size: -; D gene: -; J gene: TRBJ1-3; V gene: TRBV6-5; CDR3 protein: CASPSSGNTIYF; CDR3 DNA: TGTGCCAGCCCGTCTTCTGGAAACACCATATATTTT
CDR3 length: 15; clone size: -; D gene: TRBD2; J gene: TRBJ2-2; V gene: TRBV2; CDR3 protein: CASSVLAGGVGELFF; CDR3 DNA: TGTGCCAGCAGTGTCCTAGCGGGGGGTGTCGGGGAGCTGTTTTTT
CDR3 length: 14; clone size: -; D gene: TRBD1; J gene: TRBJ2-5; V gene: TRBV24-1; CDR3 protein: CATSWGQGAETQYF; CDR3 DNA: TGTGCCACCAGTTGGGGGCAGGGGGCGGAGACCCAGTACTTC
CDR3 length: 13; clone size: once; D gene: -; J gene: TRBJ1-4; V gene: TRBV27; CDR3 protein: CASSLQSSGKLFF; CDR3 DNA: TGTGCCAGCAGTTTACAGTCCAGTGGTAAACTGTTTTTT
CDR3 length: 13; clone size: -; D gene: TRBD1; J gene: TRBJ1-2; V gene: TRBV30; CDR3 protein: CAWSPPTGIGYTF; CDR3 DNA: TGTGCCTGGAGTCCTCCGACAGGGATTGGCTACACCTTC
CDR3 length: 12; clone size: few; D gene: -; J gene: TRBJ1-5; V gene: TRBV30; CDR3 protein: CAAGVSNQPQHF; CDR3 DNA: TGTGCTGCGGGCGTGAGCAATCAGCCCCAGCATTTT
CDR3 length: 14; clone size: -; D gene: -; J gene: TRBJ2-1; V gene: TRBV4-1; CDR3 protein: CASSQGQGWNEQFF; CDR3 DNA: TGCGCCAGCAGCCAAGGCCAGGGTTGGAATGAGCAGTTCTTC
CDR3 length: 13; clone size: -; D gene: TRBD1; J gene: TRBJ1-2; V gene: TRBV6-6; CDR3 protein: CASRDRADGGYTF; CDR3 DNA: TGTGCCAGCAGGGACAGGGCGGACGGTGGCTACACCTTC
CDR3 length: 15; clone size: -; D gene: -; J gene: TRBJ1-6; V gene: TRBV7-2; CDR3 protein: CASSLDSGQSKPLHF; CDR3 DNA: TGTGCCAGCAGCTTAGATAGTGGACAGAGCAAACCCCTCCACTTT
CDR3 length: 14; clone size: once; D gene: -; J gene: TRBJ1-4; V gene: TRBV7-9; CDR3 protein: CASSLQGFGEKLFF; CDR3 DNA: TGTGCCAGCAGCCTACAGGGTTTTGGTGAAAAACTGTTTTTT
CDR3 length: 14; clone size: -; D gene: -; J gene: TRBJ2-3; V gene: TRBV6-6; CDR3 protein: CASSYLEAGDTQYF; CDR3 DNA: TGTGCCAGCAGTTACCTCGAAGCCGGAGATACGCAGTATTTT
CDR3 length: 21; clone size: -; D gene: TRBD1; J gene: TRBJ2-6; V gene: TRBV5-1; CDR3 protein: CASSFGDSRDRISSGANVLTF; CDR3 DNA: TGCGCCAGCAGTTTTGGGGACTCTCGGGACAGGATATCCTCTGGGGCCAACGTCCTGACTTTC
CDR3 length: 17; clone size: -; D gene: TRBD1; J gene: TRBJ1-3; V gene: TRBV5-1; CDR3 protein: CASSEGAGGHSGNTIYF; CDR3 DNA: TGCGCCAGCAGCGAGGGCGCAGGGGGCCACTCTGGAAACACCATATATTTT
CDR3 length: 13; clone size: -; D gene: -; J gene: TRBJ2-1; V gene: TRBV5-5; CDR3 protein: CASSLRQGNEQFF; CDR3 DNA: TGTGCCAGCAGCTTGAGGCAGGGCAATGAGCAGTTCTTC
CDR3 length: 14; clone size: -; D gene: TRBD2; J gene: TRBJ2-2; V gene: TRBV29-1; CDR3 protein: CSVAPGGPNGELFF; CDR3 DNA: TGCAGCGTTGCCCCGGGAGGGCCCAACGGGGAGCTGTTTTTT
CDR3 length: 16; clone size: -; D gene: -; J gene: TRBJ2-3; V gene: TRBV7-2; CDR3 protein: CASSLNSAGNTDTQYF; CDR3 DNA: TGTGCCAGCAGCTTAAATTCGGCGGGGAACACAGATACGCAGTATTTT
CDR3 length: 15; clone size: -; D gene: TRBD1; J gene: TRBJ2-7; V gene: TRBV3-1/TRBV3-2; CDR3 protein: CASSPGTGEGGEQYF; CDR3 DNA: TGTGCCAGCAGCCCCGGGACAGGGGAGGGGGGCGAGCAGTACTTC
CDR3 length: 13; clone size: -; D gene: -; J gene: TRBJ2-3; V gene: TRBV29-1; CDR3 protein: CSVATLSTDTQYF; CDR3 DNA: TGCAGCGTTGCGACACTTAGCACAGATACGCAGTATTTT
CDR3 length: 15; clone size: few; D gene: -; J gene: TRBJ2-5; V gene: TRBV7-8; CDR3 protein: CASSVMRVGPETQYF; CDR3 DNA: TGTGCCAGCAGCGTGATGAGGGTTGGTCCCGAGACCCAGTACTTC
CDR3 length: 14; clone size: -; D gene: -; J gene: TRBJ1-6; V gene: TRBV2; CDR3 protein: CASSMRQVDSPLHF; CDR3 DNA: TGTGCCAGCAGTATGCGACAGGTGGATTCACCCCTCCACTTT
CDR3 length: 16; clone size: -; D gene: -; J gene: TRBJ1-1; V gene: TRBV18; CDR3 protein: CASSPGTGSMNTEAFF; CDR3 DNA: TGTGCCAGCTCACCGGGGACTGGCTCCATGAACACTGAAGCTTTCTTT
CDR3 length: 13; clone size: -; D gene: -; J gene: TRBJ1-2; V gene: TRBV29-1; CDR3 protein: CSVEARQFYGYTF; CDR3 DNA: TGCAGCGTTGAAGCCCGACAGTTCTATGGCTACACCTTC
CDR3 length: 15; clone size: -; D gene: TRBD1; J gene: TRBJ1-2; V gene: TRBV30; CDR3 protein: CAWSARDRGFVGYTF; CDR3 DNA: TGTGCCTGGAGTGCCCGGGACAGGGGGTTCGTGGGCTACACCTTC
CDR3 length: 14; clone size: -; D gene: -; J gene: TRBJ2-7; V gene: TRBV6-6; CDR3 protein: CASSQAGGAYEQYF; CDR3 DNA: TGTGCCAGCAGTCAAGCTGGAGGGGCCTACGAGCAGTACTTC
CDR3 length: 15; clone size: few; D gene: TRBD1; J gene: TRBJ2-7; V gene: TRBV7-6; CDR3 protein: CASSFAGTATYEQYF; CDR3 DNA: TGTGCCAGCAGCTTTGCCGGGACAGCCACCTACGAGCAGTACTTC
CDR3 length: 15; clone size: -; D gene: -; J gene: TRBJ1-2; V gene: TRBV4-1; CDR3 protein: CASSQDPVKSGGYTF; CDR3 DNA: TGCGCCAGCAGCCAAGATCCCGTTAAATCGGGGGGCTACACCTTC
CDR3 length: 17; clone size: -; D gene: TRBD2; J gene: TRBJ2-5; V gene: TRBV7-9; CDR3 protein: CASSLASSGGIQETQYF; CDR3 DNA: TGTGCCAGCAGCTTAGCCTCTAGCGGGGGGATCCAAGAGACCCAGTACTTC
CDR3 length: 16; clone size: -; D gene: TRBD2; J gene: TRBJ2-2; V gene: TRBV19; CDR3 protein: CASSFGTSGGAGELFF; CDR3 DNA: TGTGCCAGTAGTTTCGGGACTAGCGGGGGAGCCGGGGAGCTGTTTTTT
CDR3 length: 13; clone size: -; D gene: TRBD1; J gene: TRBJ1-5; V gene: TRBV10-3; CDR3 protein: CAATGDNNQPQHF; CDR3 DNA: TGTGCCGCGACAGGGGATAACAATCAGCCCCAGCATTTT
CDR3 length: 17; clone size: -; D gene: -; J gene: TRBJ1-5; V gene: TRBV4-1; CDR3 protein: CASHPGTPRSLNQPQHF; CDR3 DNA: TGCGCCAGTCATCCGGGGACACCGAGGTCTCTTAATCAGCCCCAGCATTTT
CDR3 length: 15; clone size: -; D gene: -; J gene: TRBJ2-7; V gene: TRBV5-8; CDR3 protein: CASSLDSQGTYEQYF; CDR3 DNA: TGTGCCAGCAGCTTGGATTCGCAGGGAACCTACGAGCAGTACTTC
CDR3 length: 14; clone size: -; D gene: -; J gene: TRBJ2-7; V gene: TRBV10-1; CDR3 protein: CASSDTAGSYEQYF; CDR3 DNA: TGCGCCAGCAGTGACACGGCAGGCTCCTACGAGCAGTACTTC
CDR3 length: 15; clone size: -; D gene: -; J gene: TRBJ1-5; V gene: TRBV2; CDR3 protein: CASSEWISRLQPQHF; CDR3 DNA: TGTGCCAGCAGTGAATGGATTTCCAGACTTCAGCCCCAGCATTTT
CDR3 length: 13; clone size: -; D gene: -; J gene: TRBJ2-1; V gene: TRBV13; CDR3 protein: CASSFTRNNEQFF; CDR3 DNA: TGTGCCAGCAGCTTCACTAGGAACAATGAGCAGTTCTTC
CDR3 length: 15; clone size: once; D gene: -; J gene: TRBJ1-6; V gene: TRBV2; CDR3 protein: CAGSQGQSDNSPLHF; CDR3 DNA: TGTGCCGGCAGTCAGGGGCAGTCGGATAATTCACCCCTCCACTTT
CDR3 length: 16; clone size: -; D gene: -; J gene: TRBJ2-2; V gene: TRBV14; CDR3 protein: CASSQGRRPSTGELFF; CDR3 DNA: TGTGCCAGCAGCCAAGGCCGGAGACCTTCAACCGGGGAGCTGTTTTTT
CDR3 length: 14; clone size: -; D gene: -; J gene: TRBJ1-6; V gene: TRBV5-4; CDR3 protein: CASGRQNYNSPLHF; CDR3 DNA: TGTGCCAGCGGACGACAGAATTATAATTCACCCCTCCACTTT
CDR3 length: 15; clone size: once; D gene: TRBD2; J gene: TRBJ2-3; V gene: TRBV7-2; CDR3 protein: CASSRVGREGDTQYF; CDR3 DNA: TGTGCCAGCAGTCGAGTGGGGCGGGAGGGGGATACGCAGTATTTT
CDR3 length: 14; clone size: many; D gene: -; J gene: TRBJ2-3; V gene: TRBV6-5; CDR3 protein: CASREGGGTDTQYF; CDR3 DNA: TGTGCCAGCAGGGAGGGGGGGGGCACAGATACGCAGTATTTT
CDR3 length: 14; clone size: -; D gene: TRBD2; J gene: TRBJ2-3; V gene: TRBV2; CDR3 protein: CASSGLARTDTQYF; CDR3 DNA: TGTGCCAGCAGTGGACTAGCGCGCACAGATACGCAGTATTTT